This T cell receptor beta chain stems from a study of OX40 agonist ivuxolimab in advanced cancers. Study as a whole: Earlier treatment with anti-PD-1, anti-PD-L1 or anti-CTLA-4 was permitted, and over 35% had received some. There were three patients with partial responses, one having hepatocellular carcinoma and two cutaneous melanoma.

On this clone itself: The target antigen is unknown.

Study-wide results and limits: CD8+ T cells (on average) carried more expanded clones than CD4+ T cells.

Libraries were prepared by immunoSEQ multiplex PCR; TCRdb keeps only in-frame clonotypes and omits some of them. The sample lists tens of thousands of clones, 81% occurring once. This clonotype was obtained from an adult with an advanced solid tumor such as melanoma, head and neck, liver or kidney cancer. The specimen was CD4+ or CD8+ T cells sorted from blood, collected in a trial of the OX40 agonist ivuxolimab.

The CDR3 DNA reads as TGTGCCAGCAGTACCCAGGGCGGTCAGCCCCAGCATTTT. As protein: CASSTQGGQPQHF. V gene TRBV28 combines with J gene TRBJ1-5; perhaps TRBD1 as D (5 bases). The CDR3 contains 13 residues. The germline CDR1 and CDR2 sequences are MDHEN and SYDVKM. V was trimmed by 5 bases and J by 6 bases, leaving 11 bases between them.